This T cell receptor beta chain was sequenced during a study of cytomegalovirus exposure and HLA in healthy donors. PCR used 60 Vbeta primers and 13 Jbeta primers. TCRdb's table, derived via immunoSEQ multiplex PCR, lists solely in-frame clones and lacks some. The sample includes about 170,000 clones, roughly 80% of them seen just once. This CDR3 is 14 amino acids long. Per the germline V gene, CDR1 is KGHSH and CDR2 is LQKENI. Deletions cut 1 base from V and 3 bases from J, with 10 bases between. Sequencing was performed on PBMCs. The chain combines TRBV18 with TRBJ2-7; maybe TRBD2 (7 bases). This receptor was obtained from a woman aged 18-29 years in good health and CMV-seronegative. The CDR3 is CASSPQGGGYEQYF. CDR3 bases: TGTGCCAGCTCACCACAGGGAGGGGGCTACGAGCAGTACTTC.